These T cell receptor beta chains were read from a single sample in a study of CDR3 diversity in severe acne. In TCRdb, the PCR reads were re-called with MiXCR into one record per CDR3 protein. Altogether some 90,000 distinct CDR3 sequences are present, 48% being singletons, with the ten largest covering around 10%. Sequencing used blood. All receptors derive from a male donor in good health, serving as a control. CDR3s include the opening cysteine and the closing phenylalanine or tryptophan. Fields, in order: V gene, CDR3 protein.

v_call: TRBV7-9
cdr3_aa: CASSLAGLADYNEQFF

v_call: TRBV20-1
cdr3_aa: CSASSQYQGYGYTF

v_call: TRBV28
cdr3_aa: CASLQVPTYEQYF

v_call: TRBV6-1
cdr3_aa: CASVKGGKETQYF

v_call: TRBV29-1
cdr3_aa: CSVVALSSYEQYF

v_call: TRBV7-8
cdr3_aa: CASSLEEGRAKETQYF

v_call: TRBV20-1
cdr3_aa: CSARRAGRYNEQFF

v_call: TRBV20-1
cdr3_aa: CSASLGLAGADTQYF

v_call: TRBV6-5
cdr3_aa: CASSAGTGYEQYF

v_call: TRBV29-1
cdr3_aa: CSVEGQLGETQYF

v_call: TRBV7-2
cdr3_aa: CANSLGQGAYGYTF

v_call: TRBV25-1
cdr3_aa: CASSGGEPNQPQHF

v_call: TRBV3-1
cdr3_aa: CASSQRTGVGYEQYF

v_call: TRBV5-6
cdr3_aa: CASSRVSGRYGYTF

v_call: TRBV7-9
cdr3_aa: CASSSDGIPFSYEQYF

v_call: TRBV24-1
cdr3_aa: CATGAHNEQFF

v_call: TRBV20-1
cdr3_aa: CSASRGGYTF

v_call: TRBV28
cdr3_aa: CASSPLQLNTEAFF

v_call: TRBV6-2/TRBV6-3
cdr3_aa: CASSYSPGGPGANVLTF

v_call: TRBV7-6
cdr3_aa: CASSPGQGASVGNTIYF

v_call: TRBV30
cdr3_aa: CAWSPGDNSNEKLFF

v_call: TRBV7-9
cdr3_aa: CASSLWRGQGSYEQYF

v_call: TRBV2
cdr3_aa: CARTGSENSPLHF

v_call: TRBV11-2
cdr3_aa: CASSLGLQGGTGELFF

v_call: TRBV20-1
cdr3_aa: CSAREFGGRRETQYF

v_call: TRBV7-9
cdr3_aa: CASNIWKEYEQYF

v_call: TRBV11-2
cdr3_aa: CASSRTSGRRDEQFF

v_call: TRBV5-1
cdr3_aa: CASSRPEQGYEQYF

v_call: TRBV19
cdr3_aa: CASRRAEIQRYEQYF

v_call: TRBV12-3/TRBV12-4
cdr3_aa: CASVQVWTGYYEQYF

v_call: TRBV7-6
cdr3_aa: CASSPGGGSPQPQHF

v_call: TRBV25-1
cdr3_aa: CASSDSGGTEAFF

v_call: TRBV7-9
cdr3_aa: CASSAPRQLNTEAFF

v_call: TRBV6-1
cdr3_aa: CASRGLAGSSTYEQYF

v_call: TRBV10-2
cdr3_aa: CASSDGQGGQVGQPQHF

v_call: TRBV5-1
cdr3_aa: CASSLSTGGTDTQYF

v_call: TRBV19
cdr3_aa: CATQQRNTIYF

v_call: TRBV20-1
cdr3_aa: CSARDPTAGGYEQYF

v_call: TRBV12-3/TRBV12-4
cdr3_aa: CASSRQGLAFF

v_call: TRBV20-1
cdr3_aa: CSAWTSVGDTQYF

v_call: TRBV6-5
cdr3_aa: CASGDILYGYTF

v_call: TRBV20-1
cdr3_aa: CSASPQTEAFF

v_call: TRBV10-3
cdr3_aa: CAISDRDSYGYTF

v_call: TRBV2
cdr3_aa: CASRPEGNTGELFF

v_call: TRBV29-1
cdr3_aa: CSVEGADYEQYF

v_call: TRBV6-4
cdr3_aa: CASSMTETGELFF

v_call: TRBV20-1
cdr3_aa: CSERGPWAGQSSDEQYF

v_call: TRBV6-4
cdr3_aa: CASSGTGDTEAFF

v_call: TRBV28
cdr3_aa: CASSPDGGGGILAEAFF

v_call: TRBV25-1
cdr3_aa: CASSELPVLGGSSYNEQFF

v_call: TRBV20-1
cdr3_aa: CSARGDREYEQYF

v_call: TRBV2
cdr3_aa: CASSAGGNEKLFF

v_call: TRBV14
cdr3_aa: CASSLVSRADEQYF